This T cell receptor beta chain is from a study of blood T cell repertoires in COVID-19. Authors' methods: The assay estimated nucleated cells by amplifying reference gene primers. Sequencing used immunoSEQ multiplex PCR; TCRdb keeps in-frame clones, though not all of them. V, J and clone size are taken as reported in that table, and D and trimming were inferred from the DNA itself. Of over 150,000 clones listed, about 90% are singletons. The sequenced sample was PBMCs or T cells enriched from blood (not recorded which). The sequence was collected from a woman in her 30s who had recovered from COVID-19.

In DNA form, the CDR3 reads TGTGCCAGTAGTCCCTTGGGACTGCAAAACAATCAGCCCCAGCATTTT. Encoded protein: CASSPLGLQNNQPQHF. The genes are TRBV19 and TRBJ1-5; D is perhaps TRBD1 (5 bases). The CDR3 has 16 residues. In germline, CDR1 is LNHDA, CDR2 SQIVND (reference sequence). V lost 5 bases to trimming and J lost 3 bases, with 17 bases between them. Together with reference TRBV19 and TRBJ1-5, the CDR3 gives the full variable domain: DGGITQSPKYLFRKEGQNVTLSCEQNLNHDAMYWYRQDPGQGLRLIYYSQIVNDFQKGDIAEGYSVSREKKESFPLTVTSAQKNPTAFYLCASSPLGLQNNQPQHFGDGTRLSIL.